This T cell receptor beta chain originates from a study of cytomegalovirus exposure and HLA in healthy donors (TCRdb year 2017). With respect to the entire study: In an earlier analysis of approximately 640 of the donors, 250 to 350 Gb of sequence data and 90 million to 120 million unique TCR beta sequences from roughly 200 million T cells were reported. HLA typing included class I and class II loci at four-digit resolution. An early release covering approximately 600 HLA-typed donors comprised 250 to 350 gigabases of sequencing data and 85 million to 100 million unique TCR sequences. The number of typed donors differed by locus: about 620-640 for A, B, C, DRB1 and DQB1; some 500 for DQA1; some 590 for DPA1; and some 470 for DPB1. The genetic ancestry cluster associated with self-reported Caucasian donors included 81% of the 398 genotyped donors. A separate validation cohort of about 110 different subjects was used in addition to the roughly 700-subject first cohort. Among about 400 genotyped donors of the cohort, an average of roughly 230,000 unique TCR beta nucleotide sequences was sequenced per donor, of which about 19% were non-productive. Donor age, sex, ethnicity and CMV serostatus were collected together with the repertoire data. Rather than using new phenotypic data, the later analysis identified candidate immune exposures from TCR beta sequences and from how often those sequences occurred across donors. In a later analysis, previously published TCR beta repertoires from 550 to 750 donors were re-analyzed and high-resolution HLA genotyping was added so that TCR occurrence patterns could be studied. An earlier analysis of nearly 600 of the donors applied high-throughput TCR beta sequencing to assess whether each TCR beta V gene segment acted as functional or pseudogenic. A later genetic analysis used genome-wide SNP genotypes for about 60% of the roughly 670 donors, treating that subset as a discovery cohort. The study aimed to test whether cataloging public T cell receptors could reveal signatures of past pathogen exposure. A handful of DR-DQ haplotypes were handled as single units for association and clustering because linkage in the cohort was strong. The study used immunosequencing to profile the T cell repertoires of several hundred subjects and linked those repertoires to cytomegalovirus serostatus. High-throughput TCR immunosequencing, statistical association of individual TCRs with disease status, and machine learning were combined to predict cytomegalovirus infection status. Every discovery cohort repertoire had been produced on one sequencing platform. Study-level results and caveats: In a later analysis, HLA-associated TCR beta chains showed more clonal expansion and lower generation probabilities than non-associated chains that were equally common. In a later genetic analysis, a missense DCLRE1C variant was associated with V-gene and J-gene trimming of TCR beta chains, and the association was replicated in an independent cohort. A cluster of highly shared sequence variants was judged likely to represent a technical artifact of the sequencing pipeline. In a later analysis, the rate of TCR association differed among HLA loci, with DRB1 alleles having the most associated TCRs and HLA-C alleles having the fewest. Because counts were too low, around 17 rarely observed V segments, including chromosome 9 orphons, were left out of the earlier analysis of about 620 of the donors. In a later genetic analysis, fewer N-insertions in productive TCRs were reported among donors in an Asian-associated ancestry cluster than the 666-donor mean. Because the 87-base-pair reads could not distinguish some IMGT-functional V segments, including TRBV6-2 and TRBV6-3, those segments were excluded. The study gave a list of 150 to 200 TCR beta chains associated with cytomegalovirus. When HLA alleles, especially DR and DQ, strongly co-occurred, attributing TCR associations to individual alleles was difficult. In vitro tests confirmed that a few of the cytomegalovirus-associated TCR beta chains recognize cytomegalovirus antigens. Most TCR sequences were observed very rarely across donors, whereas some public TCRs were present in many individuals. Most CMV-associated TCR beta chains appeared to be HLA-restricted in a later analysis, and the HLA associations seemed to be driven largely by CMV exposure. According to a later analysis, parvovirus B19, influenza, CMV and Epstein-Barr virus appeared linked to several top co-occurrence clusters. Roughly uniform sequencing depth across donors was assumed in presence/absence analyses, although this assumption may not hold. Because HLA typing was missing for some donors at each locus, association tests included only the typed subset. In an earlier analysis of 500 to 650 of the donors, most TCR beta V segments appeared in productive rearrangements about 87% or about 30% of the time, broadly matching IMGT annotations. CMV serostatus was the only immune exposure information available for the cohort. This cohort had only TCR beta chains sequenced, and the lack of alpha or paired-chain data limited which features could be detected. Linkage disequilibrium might explain the correlated functional status among segregating V segments, but an unknown experimental factor could not be ruled out. The authors suggested that the approach could potentially be generalized to other disease states and immunological phenotypes. Cytomegalovirus status was reported to be diagnosed by the classifier with high specificity and sensitivity in both the original and validation cohorts. A later analysis associated 16,951 TCR beta sequences with specific HLA alleles at a false discovery rate of 0.05. A further reported finding was that TCR beta sequences accurately predicted the HLA-A and HLA-B alleles for most subjects in the first cohort.

V was cut back by 3 bases and J by 0 bases, leaving a gap of 10 bases between them. From cysteine to phenylalanine, the CDR3 is 16 amino acids long. Only CDR3 DNA remains: 48 bases, in frame from the first base. The germline V gene yields SGHRS for CDR1 and YFSETQ for CDR2. The cohort comprised approximately 700 healthy bone marrow donors. At the time of sampling, all cohort members were nominally healthy, though unrecorded immune exposures were likely present. The donor was CMV seropositive and was included in the group of 250 to 350 seropositive cohort members. A peripheral blood sample was provided by each donor, and peripheral blood mononuclear cells were used for TCR beta sequencing. The Qiagen DNeasy Blood Extraction Kit was used to extract genomic DNA from the blood cell samples. To prepare the library, the immunoSEQ multiplex PCR assay was applied. For the multiplex PCR, a mixture combining 60 forward primers for TCR Vbeta segments and 13 reverse primers for TCR Jbeta segments was used. A multiplex PCR assay on genomic DNA amplified the CDR3 region of rearranged TCR beta genes. The amplified TCR beta libraries were sequenced on the Illumina HiSeq System as 87-base-pair reads. From the authors' description of their analysis: A later analysis tallied 75 million to 95 million unique TCR beta chains across the 666 repertoires, and about 12 million of those chains were shared by two or more donors. Raw reads were error-corrected and collapsed into unique sequences by a nearest-neighbor algorithm in which closely related sequences were merged to remove PCR and sequencing errors. To assign V, D and J gene segments, CDR3 sequences were aligned to IMGT reference sequences. For a sequence to be retained, at least a six-nucleotide match to both a V gene segment and a J gene segment was required. A rearrangement was called productive if the CDR3 had no stop codons and remained in frame with V and J, and every other rearrangement was called non-productive. Following IMGT convention, CDR3 was defined as the stretch from the second conserved V-encoded cysteine up to the conserved J-encoded phenylalanine. In an earlier analysis of approximately 500 of the donors, sequences lacking an unambiguous match to a single V gene segment were excluded. An earlier analysis of 450 to 650 of the donors called V segments functional above 56.7% productive rearrangements and segregating when the between-donor standard deviation exceeded 5%. A statistical classification framework was built for diagnosing cytomegalovirus status from the catalog of TCR beta chain sequences. V and J gene assignment, in a later analysis, came from comparing TCR nucleotide sequences with IMGT/GENE-DB human TR gene sequences. Using the TCRdist pipeline, a later analysis assigned CDR3 sequences along with most-parsimonious VDJ recombination scenarios. A later analysis defined each TCR beta chain by its CDR3 amino acid sequence plus V-gene family, and excluded reads lacking a unique V-gene family. To address suspected cross-contamination and a sequencing artifact, a later analysis removed a few hundred highly shared, low-generation-probability nucleotide sequences. For each public chain, a later analysis derived a clonal expansion index from normalized ranks of inferred template counts within each repertoire. A later analysis computed generation probabilities with a VDJ recombination model fitted to out-of-frame rearrangements, and checked the results against IGoR. Hypergeometric tests were used in a later analysis to score TCR-TCR, TCR-HLA and TCR-CMV co-occurrence, with a repertoire-size bias correction applied to the TCR pairs. False discovery rates were estimated in a later analysis by permuting HLA or CMV assignments 20 times. In a later analysis, co-occurring TCRs were grouped using DBSCAN, with TCRdist sequence similarity added in when clustering inside HLA-allele-positive subsets. Repertoires with fewer than 30,000 or more than 120,000 public chains, plus five repertoires with anomalous nucleotide sharing, were excluded from co-occurrence clustering. The clones in this table, taken by TCRdb from immuneACCESS, are in-frame only. Not every clone is retained; where verified, under half of the shortfall comes from an unresolved V gene, and the cause of the rest is unknown. Clone size and the V and J calls come from that table; the DNA yielded D and trimming. The table for this sample lists 80,000 or so clones; roughly 60% of them were counted only once. The ten largest account for 5% to 6% of the sample.

To note about this clone: The clone's antigen remains unknown. Base qualities are missing; no much larger clone stands one base away.

This clonotype was obtained from a young man in good health and CMV-seropositive. The sequencing input was PBMCs. The sequence joins TRBV5-1 to TRBJ2-6, with the D gene uncertain. DNA sequence: TGCGCCAGCAGCTATCAACCAGTCTCTGGGGCCAACGTCCTGACTTTC. This codes for CASSYQPVSGANVLTF.